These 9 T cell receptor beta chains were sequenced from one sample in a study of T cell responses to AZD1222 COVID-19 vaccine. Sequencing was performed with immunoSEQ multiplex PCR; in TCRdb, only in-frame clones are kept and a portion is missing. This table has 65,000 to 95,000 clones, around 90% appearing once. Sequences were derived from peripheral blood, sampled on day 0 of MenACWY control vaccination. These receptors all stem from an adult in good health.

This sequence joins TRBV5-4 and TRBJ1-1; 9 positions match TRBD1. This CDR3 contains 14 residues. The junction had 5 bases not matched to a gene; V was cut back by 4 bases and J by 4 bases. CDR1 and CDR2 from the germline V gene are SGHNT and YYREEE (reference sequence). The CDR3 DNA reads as TGTGCCAGCAGCCTCCGGGACAGGGCCACTGAAGCTTTCTTT. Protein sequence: CASSLRDRATEAFF.

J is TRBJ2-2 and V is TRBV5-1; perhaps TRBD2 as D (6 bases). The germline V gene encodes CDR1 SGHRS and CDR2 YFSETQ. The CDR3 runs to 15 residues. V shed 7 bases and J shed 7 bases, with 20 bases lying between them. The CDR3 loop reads CASGPGTEGVGELFF. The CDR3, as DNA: TGCGCCAGCGGACCCGGGACTGAGGGTGTCGGGGAGCTGTTTTTT.

The CDR3 loop reads CASSFMTSGGKETQYF. The CDR3 nucleotides are TGCGCCAGCAGCTTTATGACTAGCGGGGGCAAAGAGACCCAGTACTTC. This sequence joins TRBV5-1 and TRBJ2-5, with TRBD2 matching 12 bases. Germline CDR1 and CDR2: SGHRS and YFSETQ. This CDR3 has 16 amino acids. V lost 2 bases and J lost 3; bases outside the gene matches: 5.

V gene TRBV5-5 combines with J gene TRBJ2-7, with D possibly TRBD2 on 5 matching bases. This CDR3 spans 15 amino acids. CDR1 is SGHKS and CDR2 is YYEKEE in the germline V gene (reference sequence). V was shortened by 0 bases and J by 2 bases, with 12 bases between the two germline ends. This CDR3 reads CASSLVGDQTYEQYF. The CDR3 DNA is TGTGCCAGCAGCTTGGTGGGAGATCAAACCTACGAGCAGTACTTC.

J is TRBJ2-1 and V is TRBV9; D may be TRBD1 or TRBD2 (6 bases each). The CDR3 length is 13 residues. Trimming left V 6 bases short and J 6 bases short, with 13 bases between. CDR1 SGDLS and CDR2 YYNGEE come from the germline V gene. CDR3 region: CASTGANGNEQFF. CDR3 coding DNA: TGTGCCAGCACGGGGGCCAACGGCAATGAGCAGTTCTTC.

For the CDR3, the DNA is TGTGCCAGCAGCCTCGGACAGGGGGGCCGAAACACCATATATTTT. Its translation: CASSLGQGGRNTIYF. V gene TRBV7-9 combines with J gene TRBJ1-3; TRBD1 agrees at 10 bases. V was clipped by 5 bases and J by 5 bases; unmatched bases: 6. Germline CDR1 SEHNR, CDR2 FQNEAQ (reference sequence). This CDR3 has 15 residues. Full variable domain (remainder filled in from reference TRBV7-9 and TRBJ1-3): DTGVSQNPRHKITKRGQNVTFRCDPISEHNRLYWYRQTLGQGPEFLTYFQNEAQLEKSRLLSDRFSAERPKGSFSTLEIQRTEQGDSAMYLCASSLGQGGRNTIYFGEGSWLTVV.

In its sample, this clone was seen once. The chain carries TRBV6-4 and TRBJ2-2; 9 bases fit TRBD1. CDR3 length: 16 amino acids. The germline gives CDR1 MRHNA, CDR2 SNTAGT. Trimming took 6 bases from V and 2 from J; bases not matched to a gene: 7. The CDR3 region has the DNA TGTGCCAGCAGCCACGGGACAGGGATTAACACCGGGGAGCTGTTTTTT. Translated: CASSHGTGINTGELFF.

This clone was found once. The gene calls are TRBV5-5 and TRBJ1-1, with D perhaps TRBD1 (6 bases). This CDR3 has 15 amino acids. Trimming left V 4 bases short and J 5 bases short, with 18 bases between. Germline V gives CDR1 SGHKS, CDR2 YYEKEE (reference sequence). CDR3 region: CASSLWDKGETEAFF. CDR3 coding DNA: TGTGCCAGCAGCCTGTGGGACAAAGGAGAAACTGAAGCTTTCTTT. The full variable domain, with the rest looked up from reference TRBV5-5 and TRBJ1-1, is DAGVTQSPTHLIKTRGQQVTLRCSPISGHKSVSWYQQVLGQGPQFIFQYYEKEERGRGNFPDRFSARQFPNYSSELNVNALLLGDSALYLCASSLWDKGETEAFFGQGTRLTVV.

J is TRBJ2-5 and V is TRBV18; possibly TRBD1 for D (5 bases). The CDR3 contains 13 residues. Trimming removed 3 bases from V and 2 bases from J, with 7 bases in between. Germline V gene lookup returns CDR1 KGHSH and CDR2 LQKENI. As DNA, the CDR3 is TGTGCCAGCTCACCCCGGACACAAGAGACCCAGTACTTC. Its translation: CASSPRTQETQYF.